What follows describes a single TCR beta chain. Antigen: not known. The CDR3 spans 13 residues. The ends were cut back, 6 bases at V and 2 bases at J, with 11 bases in the middle. Germline CDR1 SGDLS, CDR2 YYNGEE. These data originate in a study of blood T cells in healthy people across ages. Whole-study findings and limits: Among long-lived donors, naive CD4+ cells were more numerous and diversity higher than in aged donors. There was a strong correlation between TCR beta diversity and naive T cell percentage.

It was with a sample-barcoded 5' primer and a J-beta primer mix that a second PCR of about 6 to 12 cycles was run. TCRdb analysed the 5' RACE reads with MiXCR anew, one entry per CDR3 protein. Among about 1.5 million distinct CDR3 sequences listed, approximately 42% were seen once. The rearrangement links TRBV9 to TRBJ1-2; unclear D gene. The TCR comes from a woman between 18 and 30 years old in good health. Sequences were obtained from blood. CDR3 DNA: TGTGCCAGCACCCTATTGGGAAACTATGGCTACACCTTC. Protein: CASTLLGNYGYTF.